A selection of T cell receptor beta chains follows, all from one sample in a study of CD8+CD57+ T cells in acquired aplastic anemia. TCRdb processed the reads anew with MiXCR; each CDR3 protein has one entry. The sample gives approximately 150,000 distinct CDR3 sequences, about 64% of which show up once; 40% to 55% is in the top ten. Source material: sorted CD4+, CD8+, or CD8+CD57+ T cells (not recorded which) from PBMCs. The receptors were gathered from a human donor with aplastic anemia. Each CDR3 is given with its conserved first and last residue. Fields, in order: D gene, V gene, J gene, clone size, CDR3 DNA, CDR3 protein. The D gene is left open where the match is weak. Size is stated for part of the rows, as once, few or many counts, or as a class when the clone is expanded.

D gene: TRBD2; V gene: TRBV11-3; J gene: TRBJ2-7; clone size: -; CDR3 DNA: TGTGCCAGCAGCCCGCTCTTATTGGGTAGCGGGATGAACGAGCAGTACTTC; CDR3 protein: CASSPLLLGSGMNEQYF
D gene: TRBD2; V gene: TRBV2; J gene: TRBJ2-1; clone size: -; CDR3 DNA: TGTGCCAGCGGCGGGCGGGAGACGTTCTTC; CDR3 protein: CASGGRETFF
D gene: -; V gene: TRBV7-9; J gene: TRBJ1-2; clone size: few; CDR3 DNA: TGTGCCAGCAGCTTATCTGGGACCGTTGCCTATGGCTACACCTTC; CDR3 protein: CASSLSGTVAYGYTF
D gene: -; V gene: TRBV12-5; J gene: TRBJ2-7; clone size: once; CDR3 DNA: TGTGCTAGTGGGGGGTACTACGAGCAGTACTTC; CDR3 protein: CASGGYYEQYF
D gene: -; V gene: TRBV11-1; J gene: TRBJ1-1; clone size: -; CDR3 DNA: TGTGCCAGCAGCTCAGTTGGACAGCTTGCTTTCTTT; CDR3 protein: CASSSVGQLAFF
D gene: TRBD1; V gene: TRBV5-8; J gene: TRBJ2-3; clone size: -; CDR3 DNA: TGTGCCAGCAGTGAAGCCGGGACAGGTAGCACAGATACGCAGTATTTT; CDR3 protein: CASSEAGTGSTDTQYF
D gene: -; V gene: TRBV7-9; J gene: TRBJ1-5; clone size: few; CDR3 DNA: TGTGCCAGCAGCTTAGGGCAGTCAAATCAGCCCCAGCATTTT; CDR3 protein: CASSLGQSNQPQHF
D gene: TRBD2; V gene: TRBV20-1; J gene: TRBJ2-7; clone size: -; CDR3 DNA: TGCAGTGCAACGGGACTAGCGGGCTACGAGCAGTACTTC; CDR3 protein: CSATGLAGYEQYF
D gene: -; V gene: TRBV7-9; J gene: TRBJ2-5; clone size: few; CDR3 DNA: TGTGCCAGCAGCTTAGTCCGGATGGAAGAGACCCAGTACTTC; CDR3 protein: CASSLVRMEETQYF
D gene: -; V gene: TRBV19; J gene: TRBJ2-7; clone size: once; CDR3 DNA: TGTGCCAGTAGTATCCGAGGAGGGTACGAGCAGTACTTC; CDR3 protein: CASSIRGGYEQYF
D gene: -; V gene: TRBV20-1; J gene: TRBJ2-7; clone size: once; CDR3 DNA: TGCAGTGCTAGGCCTAGGACAGCCCCTTCCGAGCAGTACTTC; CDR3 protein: CSARPRTAPSEQYF
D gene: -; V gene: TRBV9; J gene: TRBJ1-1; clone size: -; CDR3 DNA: TGTGCCAGCAGCGCGAGGGTGGGGGCTGAAGCTTTCTTT; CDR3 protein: CASSARVGAEAFF
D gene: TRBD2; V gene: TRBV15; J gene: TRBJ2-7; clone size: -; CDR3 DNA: TGTGCCACCAGCATGGTAGCGACTAGCGCCTACGAGCAGTACTTC; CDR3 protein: CATSMVATSAYEQYF
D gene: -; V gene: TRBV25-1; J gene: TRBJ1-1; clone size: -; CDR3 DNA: TGTGCCAGCAGCCCCAGGGTTCCCCGGACTGAAGCTTTCTTT; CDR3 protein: CASSPRVPRTEAFF
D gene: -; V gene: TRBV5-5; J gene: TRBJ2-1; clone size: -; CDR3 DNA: TGTGCCAGCAGCCCCAGGTATAGCAATGAGCAGTTCTTC; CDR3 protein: CASSPRYSNEQFF
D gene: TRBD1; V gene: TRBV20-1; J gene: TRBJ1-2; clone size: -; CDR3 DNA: TGCAGTGCCGATGCGGACAGGGCTAACTATGGCTACACCTTC; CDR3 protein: CSADADRANYGYTF
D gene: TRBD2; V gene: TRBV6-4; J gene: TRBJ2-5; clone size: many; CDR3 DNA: TGTGCCAGCAGTCCCGGGCCTAGCGGGGGAGAGACCCAGTACTTC; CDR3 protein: CASSPGPSGGETQYF
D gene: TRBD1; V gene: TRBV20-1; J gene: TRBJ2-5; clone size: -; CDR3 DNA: TGCAGTGCTTCTCTTTTGAGGACAGGGATGGAGACCCAGTACTTC; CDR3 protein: CSASLLRTGMETQYF
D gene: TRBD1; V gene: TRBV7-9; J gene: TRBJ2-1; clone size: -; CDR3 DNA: TGTGCCAGCAGGGGGACAGGGGCCTACGATGAGCAGTTCTTC; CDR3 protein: CASRGTGAYDEQFF
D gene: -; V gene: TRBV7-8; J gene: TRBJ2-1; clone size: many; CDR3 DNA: TGTGCCAGCAGCTTATTCGGGCATGAGCAGTTCTTC; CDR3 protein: CASSLFGHEQFF
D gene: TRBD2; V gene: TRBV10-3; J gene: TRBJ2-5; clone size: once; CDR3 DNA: TGTGCCAGCAGTTGGGCGGGAGGGCAAGAGACCCAGTACTTC; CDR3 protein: CASSWAGGQETQYF
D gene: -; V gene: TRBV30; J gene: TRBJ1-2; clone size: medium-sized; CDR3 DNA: TGTGCCTGGAGTGAAACCGGGAACTATGGCTACACCTTC; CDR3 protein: CAWSETGNYGYTF
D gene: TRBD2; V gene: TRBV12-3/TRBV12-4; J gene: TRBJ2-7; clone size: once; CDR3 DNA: TGTGCCAGCAGTTTGTCTCAGCGGGGCTACGAGCAGTACTTC; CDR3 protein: CASSLSQRGYEQYF
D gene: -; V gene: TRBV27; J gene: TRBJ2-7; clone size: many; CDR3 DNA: TGTGCCAGCAGTTTACAGAACTCCTACGAGCAGTACTTC; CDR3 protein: CASSLQNSYEQYF
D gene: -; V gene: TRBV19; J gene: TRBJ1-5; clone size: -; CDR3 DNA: TGTGCCATTGGGACCGGGGGTAGCAATCAGCCCCAGCATTTT; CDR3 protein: CAIGTGGSNQPQHF
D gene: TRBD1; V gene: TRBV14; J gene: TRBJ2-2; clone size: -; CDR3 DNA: TGTGCCAGCAGCCAAATACAGGGGGAAGCCGAGGAGCTGTTTTTT; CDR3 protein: CASSQIQGEAEELFF